The sequence of this TCR beta chain was determined in a study of technical replicates of blood from several donors. Trimming removed 2 bases at V and 6 bases at J, with 27 bases between. The CDR3 length is 19 residues. Germline lookup yields CDR1 SGHRS and CDR2 YFSETQ. Produced via immunoSEQ multiplex PCR; TCRdb's table is partial and in-frame only. The table records tens of thousands of clones, 96% of them present only once. The chain links TRBV5-1 to TRBJ2-1; a weak D match, TRBD2 (5 bases). The TCR comes from a human donor in good health. Sequences were obtained from T cells isolated from PBMCs. The CDR3 protein is CASSFSGMLANLLGNEQFF. The CDR3 nucleotides read TGCGCCAGCAGCTTCTCTGGTATGCTAGCAAATCTCCTGGGCAATGAGCAGTTCTTC.